This passage covers 6 T cell receptor beta chains from one sample sequenced in a study of spatial heterogeneity in lung cancer. Study-level points and caveats: Tumor mutation count correlated with how many alpha and beta TCRs expanded intratumorally.

Which antigens these TCRs recognize remains unknown. Time point: sample taken at primary tumor resection. TCRdb recomputed calls from the 5' RACE reads with MiXCR, one row per CDR3 protein. Altogether 7,800 or so distinct CDR3 sequences are present, around 8.4% being singletons, with the ten largest covering roughly 4.4%. The input for sequencing was lung tumor tissue, taken at surgery. Every receptor here comes from a male donor with early-stage non-small cell lung cancer.

This clonotype has a count of ten or more. This beta chain represents an off-target read in a library built for alpha chains; its size is of limited meaning. This chain joins TRBV2 and TRBJ1-6, with 9 bases that match TRBD1. Germline-derived CDR1 and CDR2 are SNHLY and FYNNEI. This CDR3 spans 16 amino acids. The V gene end was trimmed by 6 bases and the J gene end by 10 bases; junction bases not matched to a gene: 13. Here the CDR3 reads CASRSGTGTMESPLHF. Here the CDR3 DNA reads TGTGCCAGCAGGTCCGGGACAGGGACGATGGAATCACCCCTCCACTTT.

On this clonotype itself: This may be a read error: a much more frequent sequence differs by one nucleotide. Because the library targeted alpha chains, this beta chain is an off-target read whose size means little. The chain couples TRBV6-5 to TRBJ1-1; 8 nucleotides match TRBD1. This CDR3 has 14 residues. Germline V CDR1 and CDR2: MNHEY, SVGAGI. In DNA, the CDR3 is TGTGCCAGCAGTCGGACAGGGCGGTACACTGGAGCTTTCTTT. Protein sequence: CASSRTGRYTGAFF.

A remark on this clonotype: Little can be read into the size of this beta chain, an off-target read in a library designed for alpha chains. V and J are TRBV3-1 and TRBJ2-6, with D maybe TRBD1 (6 bases). The CDR3 extends over 15 amino acids. V was shortened by 4 bases and J by 2 bases, with 9 bases between the two germline ends. Germline CDR1 reads LGHDT; CDR2 reads YNNKEL (reference sequence). The chain's CDR3 is CASSLKGAGANVLTF. The CDR3, as DNA: TGTGCCAGCAGCCTAAAGGGGGCTGGGGCCAACGTCCTGACTTTC.

Ten or more counts support this clonotype. Since it is a stray read in a library aimed at alpha chains, this beta chain has a size that is not meaningful. The rearrangement joins TRBV7-2 to TRBJ2-3; 15 positions match TRBD2. CDR1 and CDR2 from the germline V gene are SGHTA and FQGNSA. J gave up 3 bases and V 5 bases, and 6 bases lay outside the gene matches. The CDR3 runs to 17 residues. The CDR3 loop is CASSPGLAGGLTDTQYF. CDR3 sequence (DNA): TGTGCCAGCAGCCCGGGACTAGCGGGAGGATTGACAGATACGCAGTATTTT.

This clonotype was recorded many times. The library was built for alpha chains, so this beta chain is an off-target read and its size means little. The chain has TRBV10-2 and TRBJ2-3; 7 nucleotides line up with TRBD1. The CDR3 extends over 16 amino acids. The germline V gene encodes CDR1 WSHSY and CDR2 SAAADI. After removal of 7 bases from V and 1 base from J, the junction contained 11 bases not matched to a gene. In nucleotides, the CDR3 is TGCGCCAGCACCCAGCAAGGGGGCAGCGGCACAGATACGCAGTATTTT. Encoded protein: CASTQQGGSGTDTQYF.

This clonotype has ten or more counts. Within a library made for alpha chains, this beta chain is off target, and its count is uninformative. This chain links TRBV5-1 with TRBJ1-2, with 9 bases lining up with TRBD1. The germline CDR1 and CDR2 sequences are SGHRS and YFSETQ. V lost 4 bases and J lost 4; bases outside the gene matches: 8. The CDR3 contains 15 residues. The CDR3 loop is CASSPTTGGAYGYTF. CDR3 nucleotides: TGCGCCAGCAGCCCTACCACAGGGGGCGCCTATGGCTACACCTTC. Looking up the rest from reference TRBV5-1 and TRBJ1-2 gives the full variable domain: KAGVTQTPRYLIKTRGQQVTLSCSPISGHRSVSWYQQTPGQGLQFLFEYFSETQRNKGNFPGRFSGRQFSNSRSEMNVSTLELGDSALYLCASSPTTGGAYGYTFGSGTRLTVV.